The 9 T cell receptor beta chains reported below all come from one sample, sequenced in a study of cytomegalovirus exposure and HLA in healthy donors. Using immunoSEQ multiplex PCR, the repertoire was profiled, and TCRdb retains in-frame clones only, with some absent. The sample lists some 170,000 clones, about 89% occurring once. The material sequenced was PBMCs. The receptors here all came from a young man in good health and CMV-seropositive.

The genes are TRBV5-1 and TRBJ2-5; D call uncertain. The germline V gene has CDR1 SGHRS and CDR2 YFSETQ. V shed 4 bases and J shed 2 bases, with 12 bases lying between them. CDR3 length: 14 amino acids. CDR3 region: CASSQTKDQETQYF. The CDR3 DNA reads TGCGCCAGCAGCCAGACGAAGGATCAAGAGACCCAGTACTTC. Full variable domain (rest looked up from reference TRBV5-1 and TRBJ2-5): KAGVTQTPRYLIKTRGQQVTLSCSPISGHRSVSWYQQTPGQGLQFLFEYFSETQRNKGNFPGRFSGRQFSNSRSEMNVSTLELGDSALYLCASSQTKDQETQYFGPGTRLLVL.

This chain links TRBV11-1 with TRBJ2-6; 7 nucleotides match TRBD1. The CDR3 contains 15 residues. Germline V gene lookup returns CDR1 SGHAT and CDR2 FQDESV (reference sequence). The ends lost 5 bases at V and 2 bases at J; junction bases unmatched: 3. CDR3 in amino acids: CASSRQGAGANVLTF. The CDR3 nucleotides read TGTGCCAGCAGCCGGCAGGGGGCTGGGGCCAACGTCCTGACTTTC.

The V call is TRBV19, the J call TRBJ2-6; D may be TRBD1 (5 bases). The CDR3 has 15 residues. Germline CDR1 and CDR2: LNHDA and SQIVND (reference sequence). V was pared by 3 bases and J by 3 bases, with 9 bases between. The CDR3 nucleotides read TGTGCCAGTAGTATGTGGGGCAGTGGGGCCAACGTCCTGACTTTC. This sequence encodes CASSMWGSGANVLTF.

V usage is TRBV4-3 and J usage is TRBJ1-1; a weak D match, TRBD1 (5 bases). Trimming took 0 bases from V and 6 from J, leaving 11 bases between them. The CDR3 extends over 14 amino acids. CDR1 and CDR2 from the germline V gene are LGHNA and YSLEER. The CDR3 region is CASSQEGQGAEAFF. In DNA form, the CDR3 reads TGCGCCAGCAGCCAAGAGGGTCAGGGCGCTGAAGCTTTCTTT.

The chain carries TRBV5-6 and TRBJ1-5, with TRBD1 matching 7 bases. Per germline, CDR1 SGHDT and CDR2 YYEEEE. The CDR3 length is 15 residues. J lost 7 bases, V lost 1 base, and 8 bases had no gene match. In DNA, the CDR3 is TGTGCCAGCAGCTTGTGGGAGGGGGCGGGGCAGCCCCAGCATTTT. Translating it yields CASSLWEGAGQPQHF. The full variable domain, rest sourced from reference TRBV5-6 and TRBJ1-5, is DAGVTQSPTHLIKTRGQQVTLRCSPKSGHDTVSWYQQALGQGPQFIFQYYEEEERQRGNFPDRFSGHQFPNYSSELNVNALLLGDSALYLCASSLWEGAGQPQHFGDGTRLSIL.

The chain has TRBV5-4 and TRBJ2-5, with D possibly being TRBD2 (6 bases). The CDR3 has 14 residues. Germline CDR1 SGHNT, CDR2 YYREEE (reference sequence). V was trimmed by 1 base and J by 1 base, leaving 8 bases between them. This CDR3 is CASSLPGVQETQYF. Written as DNA, the CDR3 is TGTGCCAGCAGCTTGCCGGGGGTCCAAGAGACCCAGTACTTC.

This clone was counted between two and nine times. This sequence joins TRBV9 and TRBJ2-2; 9 bases line up with TRBD1. The CDR3 sequence is 17 residues long. Germline assignment: CDR1 SGDLS and CDR2 YYNGEE. Trimming took 5 bases from V and 5 from J; bases not matched to a gene: 13. The CDR3 DNA reads as TGTGCCAGCAGTCCTTCGGGACAGGGAATGGGTACCGGGGAGCTGTTTTTT. It codes for CASSPSGQGMGTGELFF.

The chain combines TRBV21-1 with TRBJ1-1; TRBD1, as called in the table, went unchecked against the DNA. TRBV21-1 is a pseudogene segment. The CDR3 totals 15 residues. The CDR3 sequence is CASSTADRGNTEAFF. CDR3 DNA: TGTGCCAGCAGCACCGCCGACAGGGGGAACACTGAAGCTTTCTTT.

The genes are TRBV29-1 and TRBJ2-2; possible D gene TRBD1, 6 bases. The CDR3 loop spans 14 amino acids. Trimming removed 5 bases from V and 3 bases from J, with 13 bases in between. Germline loops: CDR1 SQVTM, CDR2 ANQGSEA. DNA for the CDR3: TGCAGCGTTTTCCCGTCAGGGGACACCGGGGAGCTGTTTTTT. It translates to CSVFPSGDTGELFF.